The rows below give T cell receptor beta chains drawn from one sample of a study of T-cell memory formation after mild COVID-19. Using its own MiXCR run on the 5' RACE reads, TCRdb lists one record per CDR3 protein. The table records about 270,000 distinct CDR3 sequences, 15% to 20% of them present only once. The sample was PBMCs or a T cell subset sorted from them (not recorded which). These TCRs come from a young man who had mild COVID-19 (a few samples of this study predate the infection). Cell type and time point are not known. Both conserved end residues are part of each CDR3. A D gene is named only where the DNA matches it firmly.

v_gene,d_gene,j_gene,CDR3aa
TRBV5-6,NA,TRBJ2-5,CASSLAGPKETQYF
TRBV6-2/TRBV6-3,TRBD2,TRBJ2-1,CASMSGGPSSYNEQFF
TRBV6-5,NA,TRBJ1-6,CASHQPGDSPLHF
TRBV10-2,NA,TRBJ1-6,CASTGRTGPDNSPLHF
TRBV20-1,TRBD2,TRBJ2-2,CSATIGTSDTGELFF
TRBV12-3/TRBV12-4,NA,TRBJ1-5,CASTEVGNQPQHF
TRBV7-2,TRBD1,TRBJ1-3,CASSAQGARISGNTIYF
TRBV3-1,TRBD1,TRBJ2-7,CASSQPGQGAYEQYF
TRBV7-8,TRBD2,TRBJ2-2,CASRGVMASGGPGELFF
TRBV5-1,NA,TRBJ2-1,CASSAGFSSYNEQFF
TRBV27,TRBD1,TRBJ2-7,CASSHGQGGPYEQYF
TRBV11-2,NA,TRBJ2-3,CASSPRVGDTQYF
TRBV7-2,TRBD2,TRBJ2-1,CASSASGGFYNEQFF
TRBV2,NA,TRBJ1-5,CASSVIEGLSPQHF
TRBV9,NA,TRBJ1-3,CASSVAPSSGNTIYF
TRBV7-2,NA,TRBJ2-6,CASTPQSASGANVLTF
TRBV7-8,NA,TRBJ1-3,CASNDLRGRLAGNTIYF
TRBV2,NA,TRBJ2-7,CASSGVGYEQYF
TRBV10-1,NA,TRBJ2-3,CASSLQGADTQYF
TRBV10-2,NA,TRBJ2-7,CASSDGGGGEQYF
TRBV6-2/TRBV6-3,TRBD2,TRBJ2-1,CASGTSSYPQFF
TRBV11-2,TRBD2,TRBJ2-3,CASSFGLAGDYTDTQYF
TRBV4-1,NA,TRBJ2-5,CASSQVGVDSFGETQYF
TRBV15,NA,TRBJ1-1,CATSSNIGGTEAFF
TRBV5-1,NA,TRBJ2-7,CASKMVPYEQYF
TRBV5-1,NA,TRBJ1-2,CASSLGTTAGGYTF
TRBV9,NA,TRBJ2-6,CASSVEEGGFFSGANVLTF
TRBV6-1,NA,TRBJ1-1,CASRGGSATEAFF
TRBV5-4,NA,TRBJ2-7,CASSWGAGYEQYF
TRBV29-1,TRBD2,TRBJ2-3,CSVVLAGGSSTDTQYF